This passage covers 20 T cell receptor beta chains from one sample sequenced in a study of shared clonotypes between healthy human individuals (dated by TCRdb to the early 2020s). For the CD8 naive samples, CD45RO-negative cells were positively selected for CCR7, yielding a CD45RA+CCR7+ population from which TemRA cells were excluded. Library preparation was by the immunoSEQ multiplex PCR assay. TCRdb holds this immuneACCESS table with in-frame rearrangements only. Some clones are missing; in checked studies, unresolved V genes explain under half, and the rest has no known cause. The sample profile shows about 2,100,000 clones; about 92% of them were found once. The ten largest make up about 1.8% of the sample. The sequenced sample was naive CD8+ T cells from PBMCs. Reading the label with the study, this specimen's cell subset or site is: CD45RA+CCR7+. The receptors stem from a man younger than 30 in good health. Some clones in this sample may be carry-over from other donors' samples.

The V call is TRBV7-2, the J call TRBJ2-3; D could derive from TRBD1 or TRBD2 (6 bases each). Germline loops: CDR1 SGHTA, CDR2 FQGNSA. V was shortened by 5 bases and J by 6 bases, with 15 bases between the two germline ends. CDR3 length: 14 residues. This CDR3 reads CASSPAGGGDTQYF. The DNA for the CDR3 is TGTGCCAGCAGCCCGGCCGGAGGGGGGGATACGCAGTATTTT.

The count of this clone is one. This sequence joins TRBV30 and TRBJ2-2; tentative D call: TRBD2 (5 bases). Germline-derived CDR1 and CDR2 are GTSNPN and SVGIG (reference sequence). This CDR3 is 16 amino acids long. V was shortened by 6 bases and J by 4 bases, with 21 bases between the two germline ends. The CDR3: CACERTDSLGTGELFF. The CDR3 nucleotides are TGTGCCTGCGAAAGGACGGACTCCCTCGGCACCGGGGAGCTGTTTTTT.

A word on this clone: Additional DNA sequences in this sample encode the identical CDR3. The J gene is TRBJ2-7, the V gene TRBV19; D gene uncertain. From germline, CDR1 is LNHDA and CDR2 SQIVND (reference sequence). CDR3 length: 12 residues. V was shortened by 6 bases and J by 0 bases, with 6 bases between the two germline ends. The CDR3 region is CASSLDSYEQYF. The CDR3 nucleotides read TGTGCCAGTAGCCTGGACTCCTACGAGCAGTACTTC. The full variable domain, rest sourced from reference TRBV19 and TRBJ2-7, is DGGITQSPKYLFRKEGQNVTLSCEQNLNHDAMYWYRQDPGQGLRLIYYSQIVNDFQKGDIAEGYSVSREKKESFPLTVTSAQKNPTAFYLCASSLDSYEQYFGPGTRLTVT.

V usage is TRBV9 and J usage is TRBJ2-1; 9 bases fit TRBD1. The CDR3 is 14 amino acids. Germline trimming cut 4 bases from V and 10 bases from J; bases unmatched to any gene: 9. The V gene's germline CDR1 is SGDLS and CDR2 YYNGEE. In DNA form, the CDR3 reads TGTGCCAGCAGCTCCCGGGACAGGGACCGGGAGCAGTTCTTC. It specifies CASSSRDRDREQFF.

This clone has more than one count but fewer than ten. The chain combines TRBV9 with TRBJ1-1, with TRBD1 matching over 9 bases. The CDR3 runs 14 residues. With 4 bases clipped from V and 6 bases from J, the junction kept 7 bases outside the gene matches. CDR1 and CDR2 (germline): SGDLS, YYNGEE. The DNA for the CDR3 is TGTGCCAGCAGCTCGACAGGGGGGCCCGCTGAAGCTTTCTTT. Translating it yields CASSSTGGPAEAFF.

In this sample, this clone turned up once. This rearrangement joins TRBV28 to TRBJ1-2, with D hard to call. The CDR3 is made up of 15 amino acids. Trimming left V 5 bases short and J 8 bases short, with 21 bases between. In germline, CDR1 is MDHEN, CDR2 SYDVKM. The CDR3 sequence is CASSPFLATTGGYTF. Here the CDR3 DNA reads TGTGCCAGCAGTCCGTTCCTCGCCACGACGGGGGGCTACACCTTC.

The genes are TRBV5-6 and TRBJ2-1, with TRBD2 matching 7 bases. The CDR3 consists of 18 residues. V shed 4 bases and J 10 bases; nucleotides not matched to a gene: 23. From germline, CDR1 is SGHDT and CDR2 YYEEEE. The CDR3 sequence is CASSQSGEGGLVSSEQFF. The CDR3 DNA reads TGTGCCAGCAGCCAGAGCGGGGAGGGTGGGTTAGTTTCGTCGGAGCAGTTCTTC.

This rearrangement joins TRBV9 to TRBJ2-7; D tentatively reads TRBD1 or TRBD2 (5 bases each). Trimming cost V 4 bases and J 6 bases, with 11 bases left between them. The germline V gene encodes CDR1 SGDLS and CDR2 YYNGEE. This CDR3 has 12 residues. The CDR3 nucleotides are TGTGCCAGCAGCCTGGGACCCGGCGAGCAGTACTTC. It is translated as CASSLGPGEQYF.

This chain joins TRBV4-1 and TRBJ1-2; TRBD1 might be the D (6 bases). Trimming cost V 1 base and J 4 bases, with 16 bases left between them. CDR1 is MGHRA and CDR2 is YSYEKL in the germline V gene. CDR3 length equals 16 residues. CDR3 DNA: TGCGCCAGCAGCCAAGGGTTTACAGGGCTGGGCTATGGCTACACCTTC. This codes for CASSQGFTGLGYGYTF.

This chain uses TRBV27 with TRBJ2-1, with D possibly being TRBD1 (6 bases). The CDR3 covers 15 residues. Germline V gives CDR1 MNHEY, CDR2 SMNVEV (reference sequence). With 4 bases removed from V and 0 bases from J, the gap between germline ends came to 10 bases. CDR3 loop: CASSWGTYSYNEQFF. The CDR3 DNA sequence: TGTGCCAGCAGTTGGGGGACATACTCCTACAATGAGCAGTTCTTC.

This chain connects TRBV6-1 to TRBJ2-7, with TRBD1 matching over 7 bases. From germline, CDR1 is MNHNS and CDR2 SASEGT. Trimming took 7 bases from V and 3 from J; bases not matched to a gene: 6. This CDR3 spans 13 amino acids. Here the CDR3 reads CASTHRGGYEQYF. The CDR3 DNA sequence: TGTGCCAGCACCCACAGGGGTGGCTACGAGCAGTACTTC.

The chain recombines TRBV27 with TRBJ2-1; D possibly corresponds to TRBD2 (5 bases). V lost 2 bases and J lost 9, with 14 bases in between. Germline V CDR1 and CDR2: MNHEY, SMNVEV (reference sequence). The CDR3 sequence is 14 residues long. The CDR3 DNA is TGTGCCAGCAGTTTAAACGGAGGCTTGAGTGAGCAGTTCTTC. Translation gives CASSLNGGLSEQFF.

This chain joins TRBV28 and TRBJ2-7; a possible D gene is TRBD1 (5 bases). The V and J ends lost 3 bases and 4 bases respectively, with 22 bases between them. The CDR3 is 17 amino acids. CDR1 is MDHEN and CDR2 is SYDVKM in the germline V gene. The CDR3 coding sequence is TGTGCCAGCAGTTTCCCACCCGACAGTGGATGGGGTTACGAGCAGTACTTC. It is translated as CASSFPPDSGWGYEQYF.

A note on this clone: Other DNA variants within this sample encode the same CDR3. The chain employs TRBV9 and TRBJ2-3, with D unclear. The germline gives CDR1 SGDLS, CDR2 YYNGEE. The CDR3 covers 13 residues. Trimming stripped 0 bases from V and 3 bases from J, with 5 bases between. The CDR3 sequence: CASSVVVTDTQYF. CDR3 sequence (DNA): TGTGCCAGCAGCGTAGTGGTAACAGATACGCAGTATTTT.

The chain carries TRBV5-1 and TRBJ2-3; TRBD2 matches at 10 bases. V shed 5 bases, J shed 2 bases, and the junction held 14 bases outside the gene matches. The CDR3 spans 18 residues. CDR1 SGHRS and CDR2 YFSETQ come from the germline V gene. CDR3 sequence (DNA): TGCGCCAGCAGGACACTAGCGGGGTTGGGCCACAACACAGATACGCAGTATTTT. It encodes CASRTLAGLGHNTDTQYF. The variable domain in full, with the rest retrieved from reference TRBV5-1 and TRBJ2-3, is KAGVTQTPRYLIKTRGQQVTLSCSPISGHRSVSWYQQTPGQGLQFLFEYFSETQRNKGNFPGRFSGRQFSNSRSEMNVSTLELGDSALYLCASRTLAGLGHNTDTQYFGPGTRLTVL.

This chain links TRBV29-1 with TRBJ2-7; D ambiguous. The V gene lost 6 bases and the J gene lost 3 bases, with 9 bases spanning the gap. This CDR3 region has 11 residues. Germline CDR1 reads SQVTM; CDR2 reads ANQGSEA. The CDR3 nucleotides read TGCAGCGTCGGGCTGCACTACGAGCAGTACTTC. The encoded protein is CSVGLHYEQYF.

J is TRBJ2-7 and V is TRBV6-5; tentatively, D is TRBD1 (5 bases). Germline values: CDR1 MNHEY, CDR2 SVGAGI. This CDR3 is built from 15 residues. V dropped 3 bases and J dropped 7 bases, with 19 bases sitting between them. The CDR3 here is CASSYVFGAKEEQYF. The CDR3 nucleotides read TGTGCCAGCAGTTATGTATTTGGGGCTAAGGAGGAGCAGTACTTC.

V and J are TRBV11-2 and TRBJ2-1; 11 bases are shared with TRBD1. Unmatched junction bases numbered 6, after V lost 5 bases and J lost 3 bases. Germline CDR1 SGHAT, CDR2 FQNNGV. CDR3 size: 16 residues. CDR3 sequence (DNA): TGTGCCAGCAGCACCCGGACAGGGGGCGGCTACAATGAGCAGTTCTTC. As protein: CASSTRTGGGYNEQFF.

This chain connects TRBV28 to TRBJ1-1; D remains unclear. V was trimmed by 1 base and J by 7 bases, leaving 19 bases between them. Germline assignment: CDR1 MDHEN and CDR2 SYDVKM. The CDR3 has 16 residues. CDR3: CASSLFESLDHGEAFF. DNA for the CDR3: TGTGCCAGCAGTTTATTTGAGAGCTTGGATCATGGTGAAGCTTTCTTT.

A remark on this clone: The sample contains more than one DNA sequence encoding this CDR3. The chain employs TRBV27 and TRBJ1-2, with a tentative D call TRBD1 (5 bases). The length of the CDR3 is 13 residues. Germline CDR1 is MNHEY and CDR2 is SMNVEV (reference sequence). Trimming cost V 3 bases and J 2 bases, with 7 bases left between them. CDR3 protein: CASSFGANYGYTF. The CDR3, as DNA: TGTGCCAGCAGTTTCGGGGCGAACTATGGCTACACCTTC.